Listed here are 23 T cell receptor beta chains from one sample, sequenced in a study of T cells after yellow fever vaccination. TCRdb redid the calling of the 5' RACE reads with MiXCR, one entry per CDR3 protein. In the table there are 500,000 to 650,000 distinct CDR3 sequences, more than 9% of which are singletons. The sequences come from PBMCs, collected on the day of the yellow fever booster vaccination. These receptor sequences come from a man aged 25-45 years who received the YFV17D yellow fever vaccine.

V usage is TRBV7-9 and J usage is TRBJ2-1, with TRBD2 matching 9 bases. There are 18 residues in the CDR3. Trimming took 2 bases from V and 5 from J; bases not matched to a gene: 13. CDR1 and CDR2 (germline): SEHNR, FQNEAQ (reference sequence). The CDR3 sequence: CASSLWGGEAGGDNEQFF. The DNA for the CDR3 is TGTGCCAGCAGCTTATGGGGGGGGGAAGCGGGAGGAGACAATGAGCAGTTCTTC. The full variable domain, its missing parts supplied by reference TRBV7-9 and TRBJ2-1, is DTGVSQNPRHKITKRGQNVTFRCDPISEHNRLYWYRQTLGQGPEFLTYFQNEAQLEKSRLLSDRFSAERPKGSFSTLEIQRTEQGDSAMYLCASSLWGGEAGGDNEQFFGPGTRLTVL.

This clonotype has only a few counts. The genes are TRBV20-1 and TRBJ2-1; 10 bases match TRBD1. V trimming: 5 bases; J trimming: 2 bases; junction bases outside the gene matches: 3. Germline V gene data show CDR1 as DFQATT and CDR2 as SNEGSKA (reference sequence). The CDR3 is 14 amino acids. CDR3 DNA sequence: TGCAGTGCTCTCGGACAGGGGGCCTACAATGAGCAGTTCTTC. Translating it yields CSALGQGAYNEQFF.

For the CDR3, the DNA is TGTGCCAGCAGCTTAGTGGGAGCGGGACATACGCAGTATTTT. Its translation is CASSLVGAGHTQYF. The J gene is TRBJ2-3, the V gene TRBV7-2, with 7 positions matching TRBD2. V lost 1 base, J lost 7 bases, and 5 bases stayed unmatched. CDR1 is SGHTA, CDR2 FQGNSA, per germline. The CDR3 consists of 14 residues.

The chain uses TRBV4-1 and TRBJ2-1; D might be TRBD2 (5 bases). CDR1 and CDR2 (germline): MGHRA, YSYEKL. Trimming stripped 1 base from V and 0 bases from J, with 13 bases between. The CDR3 runs to 17 residues. CDR3 in DNA: TGCGCCAGCAGCCAAGGTGGGAGTGCGAGCTCCTACAATGAGCAGTTCTTC. Translation: CASSQGGSASSYNEQFF.

The CDR3 region has the DNA TGTGCCAGCACTCGTAGGCGTTCACCAAGGGGTGGCTACACCTTC. It specifies CASTRRRSPRGGYTF. The chain couples TRBV21-1 to TRBJ1-2; the tabulated D call, TRBD1, remains unverified against the DNA. TRBV21-1 is recorded as a pseudogene. The CDR3 spans 15 residues.

This clonotype was seen only a few times. The chain uses TRBV20-1 and TRBJ1-6; 7 bases are a match to TRBD1. The CDR3 contains 15 residues. CDR1 is DFQATT, CDR2 SNEGSKA, per germline (reference sequence). V was clipped by 6 bases and J by 0 bases; unmatched bases: 5. CDR3 nucleotides: TGCAGTGCCCCTGGGGACAGCTCCTATAATTCACCCCTCCACTTT. Residues: CSAPGDSSYNSPLHF.

DNA of the CDR3: TGCAGCGTTGTCGTTGGAGGGCCATACGAGCAGTACTTC. It translates to CSVVVGGPYEQYF. The chain recombines TRBV29-1 with TRBJ2-7; possible D gene TRBD2, 6 bases. V lost 4 bases, J lost 4 bases, and 14 bases lay in between. The CDR3 length is 13 residues. In germline, CDR1 is SQVTM, CDR2 ANQGSEA.

J is TRBJ2-7 and V is TRBV27; D may match TRBD1 or TRBD2 (5 bases each). This CDR3 is built from 16 residues. Germline values: CDR1 MNHEY, CDR2 SMNVEV (reference sequence). V was trimmed by 0 bases and J by 2 bases, leaving 14 bases between them. As DNA, the CDR3 is TGTGCCAGCAGTTTATCGTTGGGGGATCTCCCCTACGAGCAGTACTTC. Translating it yields CASSLSLGDLPYEQYF.

This chain uses TRBV10-2 with TRBJ2-1; D may correspond to TRBD1 or TRBD2 (5 bases each). The CDR3 is made up of 15 amino acids. V was shortened by 6 bases and J by 2 bases, with 14 bases between the two germline ends. CDR1 is WSHSY and CDR2 is SAAADI in the germline V gene. CDR3 coding DNA: TGCGCCAGCAGGGGGAGTGTGGGACCCTACAATGAGCAGTTCTTC. Its translation is CASRGSVGPYNEQFF.

The chain carries TRBV6-5 and TRBJ2-1; 9 nucleotides align to TRBD2. This CDR3 has 12 amino acids. From germline, CDR1 is MNHEY and CDR2 SVGAGI. J gave up 15 bases and V 2 bases, and 5 bases lay outside the gene matches. As DNA, the CDR3 is TGTGCCAGCAGTTACCTAGCGGGACCTCCGTTCTTC. This encodes CASSYLAGPPFF.

This clonotype was picked up a small number of times. V and J are TRBV12-3 or TRBV12-4 and TRBJ2-3; the match to TRBD1 covers 9 bases. J gave up 2 bases and V 10 bases, and 4 bases lay outside the gene matches. The CDR3 runs to 13 residues. The CDR3 DNA reads as TGTGCCACCGGGACAGGGAACACAGATACGCAGTATTTT. This encodes CATGTGNTDTQYF.

The V call is TRBV5-1, the J call TRBJ1-2, with D hard to call. Trimming shortened V by 4 bases and J by 8 bases, and 15 bases separated the two germline ends. The germline V gene has CDR1 SGHRS and CDR2 YFSETQ. This CDR3 contains 13 residues. CDR3 sequence: CASSPSGLRGYTF. Written as DNA, the CDR3 is TGCGCCAGCAGCCCTAGTGGACTGCGCGGCTACACCTTC. The entire variable domain, with the rest obtained from reference TRBV5-1 and TRBJ1-2, is as follows: KAGVTQTPRYLIKTRGQQVTLSCSPISGHRSVSWYQQTPGQGLQFLFEYFSETQRNKGNFPGRFSGRQFSNSRSEMNVSTLELGDSALYLCASSPSGLRGYTFGSGTRLTVV.

The chain joins TRBV7-6 to TRBJ2-3; D not certain. This CDR3 region has 12 residues. Trimming removed 1 base from V and 9 bases from J, with 8 bases in between. Germline CDR1 is SGHVS and CDR2 is FNYEAQ. This CDR3 is CASSLDAKTQYF. CDR3 nucleotide sequence: TGTGCCAGCAGCTTAGACGCGAAAACGCAGTATTTT.

The chain combines TRBV5-5 with TRBJ2-1; 11 bases are shared with TRBD2. This CDR3 is 18 amino acids long. Per germline, CDR1 SGHKS and CDR2 YYEKEE (reference sequence). J was trimmed by 5 bases and V by 2 bases; bases with no gene match: 12. The CDR3 DNA follows: TGTGCCAGCAGCTTTTTGATGCCCGGGACTAGCGGAAACAATGAGCAGTTCTTC. Its translation is CASSFLMPGTSGNNEQFF. Based on the CDR3 plus reference TRBV5-5 and TRBJ2-1, the full variable domain is DAGVTQSPTHLIKTRGQQVTLRCSPISGHKSVSWYQQVLGQGPQFIFQYYEKEERGRGNFPDRFSARQFPNYSSELNVNALLLGDSALYLCASSFLMPGTSGNNEQFFGPGTRLTVL.

The chain recombines TRBV28 with TRBJ1-2, with D perhaps TRBD1 (5 bases). With 2 bases removed from V and 3 bases from J, the gap between germline ends came to 10 bases. Germline assignment: CDR1 MDHEN and CDR2 SYDVKM. The CDR3 extends over 14 amino acids. Here the CDR3 reads CASSLEGLYYGYTF. CDR3 nucleotide sequence: TGTGCCAGCAGTTTAGAGGGACTCTACTATGGCTACACCTTC.

This clonotype appeared a few times. This chain joins TRBV5-1 and TRBJ2-7; the match to TRBD1 covers 7 bases. The CDR3 consists of 14 residues. The trim removed 7 bases at V and 3 bases at J, leaving 10 bases unmatched. Germline CDR1 SGHRS, CDR2 YFSETQ. The CDR3 region is CASGSGTEYYEQYF. CDR3 DNA: TGCGCCAGCGGTTCCGGGACAGAGTACTACGAGCAGTACTTC.

V usage is TRBV4-2 and J usage is TRBJ2-1, with unresolved D. Germline CDR1 and CDR2: LGHNA and YNFKEQ. CDR3 length: 17 amino acids. The ends were cut back, 0 bases at V and 0 bases at J, with 12 bases in the middle. CDR3 DNA: TGTGCCAGCAGCCAAGAGTACACGGAAAGCTCCTACAATGAGCAGTTCTTC. Protein: CASSQEYTESSYNEQFF.

The V and J genes are TRBV28 and TRBJ2-1, with a weak D call TRBD1 (6 bases). The CDR3 loop spans 13 amino acids. Trimming shortened V by 6 bases and J by 6 bases, and 12 bases separated the two germline ends. From germline, CDR1 is MDHEN and CDR2 SYDVKM. This CDR3 is CASRTGQFNEQFF. Written as DNA, the CDR3 is TGTGCCAGCAGAACAGGACAGTTCAATGAGCAGTTCTTC. The entire variable domain, with the rest obtained from reference TRBV28 and TRBJ2-1, is as follows: DVKVTQSSRYLVKRTGEKVFLECVQDMDHENMFWYRQDPGLGLRLIYFSYDVKMKEKGDIPEGYSVSREKKERFSLILESASTNQTSMYLCASRTGQFNEQFFGPGTRLTVL.

This chain uses TRBV29-1 with TRBJ2-7; D gene unclear. The CDR3 length is 13 residues. V dropped 6 bases and J dropped 4 bases, with 16 bases sitting between them. The germline gives CDR1 SQVTM, CDR2 ANQGSEA. CDR3 nucleotide sequence: TGCAGCGTACAGCCGCCGGGCTTATACGAGCAGTACTTC. As protein: CSVQPPGLYEQYF.

This chain uses TRBV20-1 with TRBJ2-7, with D perhaps assigned TRBD1 or TRBD2 (5 bases each). The CDR3 sequence is 14 residues long. The germline gives CDR1 DFQATT, CDR2 SNEGSKA (reference sequence). The V gene lost 2 bases and the J gene lost 3 bases, with 14 bases spanning the gap. This chain's CDR3 is CSARWGSSFYEQYF. In DNA form, the CDR3 reads TGCAGTGCTAGATGGGGGAGCTCGTTCTACGAGCAGTACTTC.

The chain uses TRBV7-9 and TRBJ2-3, with D unclear. The CDR3 has 15 amino acids. In germline, CDR1 is SEHNR, CDR2 FQNEAQ (reference sequence). V gave up 1 base and J gave up 3 bases, with 11 bases separating them. CDR3 in DNA: TGTGCCAGCAGCTTAGGGGTTACAGTTACAGATACGCAGTATTTT. This translates into CASSLGVTVTDTQYF.

The chain is built from TRBV5-1 and TRBJ2-1; TRBD2 matches at 7 bases. CDR3 length: 14 residues. With 7 bases clipped from V and 3 bases from J, the junction kept 7 bases outside the gene matches. Germline V gene data show CDR1 as SGHRS and CDR2 as YFSETQ. The CDR3 spells CASSWEGNYNEQFF. As DNA, the CDR3 is TGCGCCAGCTCCTGGGAGGGGAACTACAATGAGCAGTTCTTC.

This chain uses TRBV24-1 with TRBJ2-1; D is unclear. In germline, CDR1 is KGHDR, CDR2 SFDVKD. The CDR3 is made up of 13 amino acids. V was trimmed by 4 bases and J by 5 bases, leaving 8 bases between them. The CDR3 protein is CATSEGVDNEQFF. In DNA form, the CDR3 reads TGTGCCACCAGTGAAGGAGTGGACAATGAGCAGTTCTTC.